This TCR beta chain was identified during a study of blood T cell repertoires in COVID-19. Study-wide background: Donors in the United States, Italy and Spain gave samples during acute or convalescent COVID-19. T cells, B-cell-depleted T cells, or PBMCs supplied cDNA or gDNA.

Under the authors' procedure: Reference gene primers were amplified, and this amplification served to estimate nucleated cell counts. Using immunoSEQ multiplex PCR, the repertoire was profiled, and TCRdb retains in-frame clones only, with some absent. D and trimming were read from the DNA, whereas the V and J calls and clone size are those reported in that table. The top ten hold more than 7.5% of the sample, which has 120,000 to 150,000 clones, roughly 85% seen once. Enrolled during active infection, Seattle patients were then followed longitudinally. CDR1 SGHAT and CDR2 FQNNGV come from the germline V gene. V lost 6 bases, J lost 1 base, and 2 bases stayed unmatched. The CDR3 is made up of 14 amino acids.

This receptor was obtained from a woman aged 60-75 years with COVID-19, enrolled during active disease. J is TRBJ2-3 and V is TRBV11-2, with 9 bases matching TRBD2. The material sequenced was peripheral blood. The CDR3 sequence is CASRGLAGTDTQYF. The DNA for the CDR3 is TGTGCCAGCAGGGGACTAGCTGGCACAGATACGCAGTATTTT.